The 12 T cell receptor beta chains below come from one sample, sequenced in a study of blood T cell repertoires in COVID-19. Measured with immunoSEQ multiplex PCR; TCRdb has only the in-frame clones, and not every one. The sample yields approximately 130,000 clones, 84% seen once. The specimen sequenced was peripheral blood. The origin of the receptors is a human donor in a cohort sampled during active COVID-19.

The gene calls are TRBV12-3 or TRBV12-4 and TRBJ2-7; D might be TRBD2 (5 bases). This CDR3 is 13 amino acids long. Trimming took off 8 bases at V and 6 bases at J, with 17 bases between the two ends. The CDR3 DNA sequence: TGTGCCAGCGGGCCCTACGGAGGCAGCGAGCAGTACTTC. Its protein product is CASGPYGGSEQYF.

CDR3 sequence reads: CASSATGGASGNTIYF. The CDR3 coding sequence is TGTGCCAGCAGTGCCACAGGGGGCGCCTCTGGAAACACCATATATTTT. This chain joins TRBV6-2 or TRBV6-3 and TRBJ1-3; 9 positions agree with TRBD1. The length of the CDR3 is 16 residues. From germline, CDR1 is MNHEY and CDR2 SVGEGT. The ends lost 5 bases at V and 0 bases at J; junction bases unmatched: 5.

This rearrangement joins TRBV5-1 to TRBJ2-2; 10 positions match TRBD2. There are 16 residues in the CDR3. Trimming took 6 bases from V and 3 from J; bases not matched to a gene: 8. Germline CDR1 reads SGHRS; CDR2 reads YFSETQ. CDR3 region: CASKVGGTSDTGELFF. CDR3 DNA sequence: TGCGCCAGCAAAGTTGGCGGGACTAGCGACACCGGGGAGCTGTTTTTT.

V gene TRBV19 combines with J gene TRBJ2-3; tentative D call: TRBD1 (6 bases). The V gene lost 7 bases and the J gene lost 0 bases, with 11 bases spanning the gap. Per germline, CDR1 LNHDA and CDR2 SQIVND (reference sequence). The CDR3 consists of 14 residues. CDR3 residues: CASKPTGSTDTQYF. In DNA form, the CDR3 reads TGTGCCAGTAAACCGACAGGAAGCACAGATACGCAGTATTTT.

The chain links TRBV18 to TRBJ2-6; D call uncertain. This CDR3 comprises 14 residues. Between the trimmed V and J ends, which lost 3 bases and 0 bases, there was a span of 3 bases. Germline CDR1 and CDR2: KGHSH and LQKENI. CDR3 sequence (DNA): TGTGCCAGCTCACCCAACTCTGGGGCCAACGTCCTGACTTTC. Its translation: CASSPNSGANVLTF. Full variable domain (missing parts from reference TRBV18 and TRBJ2-6): NAGVMQNPRHLVRRRGQEARLRCSPMKGHSHVYWYRQLPEEGLKFMVYLQKENIIDESGMPKERFSAEFPKEGPSILRIQQVVRGDSAAYFCASSPNSGANVLTFGAGSRLTVL.

Worth noting for this clone: Other DNA sequences within the sample encode an identical CDR3. The rearrangement links TRBV5-1 to TRBJ1-5; D gene unclear. The CDR3 runs to 15 residues. The germline CDR1 and CDR2 sequences are SGHRS and YFSETQ. Between the trimmed V and J ends, which lost 0 bases and 0 bases, there was a span of 7 bases. The CDR3 nucleotides read TGCGCCAGCAGCTTGGACTCGAATAGCAATCAGCCCCAGCATTTT. It encodes CASSLDSNSNQPQHF.

This clone has just one count. This sequence joins TRBV2 and TRBJ1-3; tentatively, D is TRBD1 (5 bases). Trimming left V 2 bases short and J 7 bases short, with 12 bases between. The germline V gene has CDR1 SNHLY and CDR2 FYNNEI. This CDR3 has 14 residues. CDR3 in amino acids: CASSELGPRNTIYF. The CDR3 DNA reads TGTGCCAGCAGTGAACTGGGGCCCCGCAACACCATATATTTT.

This chain uses TRBV6-5 with TRBJ2-7, with 8 bases fitting TRBD2. Germline trimming cut 4 bases from V and 3 bases from J; bases unmatched to any gene: 8. The CDR3 totals 15 residues. Germline-derived CDR1 and CDR2 are MNHEY and SVGAGI. CDR3 protein: CASSLAGGNIYEQYF. Here the CDR3 DNA reads TGTGCCAGCAGTTTGGCGGGGGGAAACATCTACGAGCAGTACTTC.

The V and J genes are TRBV5-4 and TRBJ1-2; the match to TRBD1 covers 8 bases. J was trimmed by 2 bases and V by 1 base; bases with no gene match: 4. Germline CDR1 is SGHNT and CDR2 is YYREEE (reference sequence). There are 15 residues in the CDR3. CDR3 nucleotide sequence: TGTGCCAGCAGCTTGTCCTCAGGGGGCAACTATGGCTACACCTTC. Translation gives CASSLSSGGNYGYTF.

The chain recombines TRBV5-4 with TRBJ2-7; D uncertain. Germline CDR1 and CDR2: SGHNT and YYREEE (reference sequence). The CDR3 spans 14 residues. Trimming removed 0 bases at V and 0 bases at J, with 7 bases between. The CDR3 nucleotides read TGTGCCAGCAGCTTGGAGCGAAGCTCCTACGAGCAGTACTTC. Translation gives CASSLERSSYEQYF.

V usage is TRBV30 and J usage is TRBJ1-3, with D uncertain. V lost 8 bases to trimming and J lost 2 bases, with 16 bases between them. The CDR3 loop spans 14 amino acids. Germline V gene sequence: CDR1 GTSNPN, CDR2 SVGIG (reference sequence). The CDR3 region is CARGGPRTGNTIYF. The CDR3 DNA reads as TGTGCCCGGGGAGGTCCGAGGACTGGAAACACCATATATTTT.

The J gene is TRBJ2-1, the V gene TRBV30; 7 positions match TRBD1. This CDR3 is built from 14 residues. V lost 4 bases to trimming and J lost 6 bases; unmatched junction nucleotides: 9. Germline assignment: CDR1 GTSNPN and CDR2 SVGIG (reference sequence). The CDR3 sequence is CAWTILRDSNEQFF. CDR3 coding DNA: TGTGCCTGGACCATTCTCCGGGACAGCAATGAGCAGTTCTTC.